This T cell receptor (beta chain) was documented in a study of cytomegalovirus exposure and HLA in healthy donors. Findings and limits, study-wide: A later analysis found most CMV-associated TCR beta chains apparently HLA-restricted.

Germline V gene data show CDR1 as SEHNR and CDR2 as FQNEAQ (reference sequence). This CDR3 is built from 14 residues. Trimming removed 5 bases from V and 4 bases from J; junction bases left unmatched: 3. With 60 Vbeta and 13 Jbeta primers, the PCR was carried out. The protocol was immunoSEQ multiplex PCR, while the TCRdb copy is restricted to in-frame clones and leaves out a portion. The sample lists around 250,000 clones, over 70% occurring once. Concerning this clone itself: The antigen remains unidentified.

Sequencing was carried out using PBMCs. This rearrangement joins TRBV7-9 to TRBJ2-5; 11 positions agree with TRBD2. This receptor was obtained from a woman aged 55-69 years in good health and CMV-seropositive. The CDR3 DNA reads TGTGCCAGCAGCAAGACTAGCGGGGCAGAGACCCAGTACTTC. Amino acids: CASSKTSGAETQYF. The entire variable domain, with the rest obtained from reference TRBV7-9 and TRBJ2-5, is as follows: DTGVSQNPRHKITKRGQNVTFRCDPISEHNRLYWYRQTLGQGPEFLTYFQNEAQLEKSRLLSDRFSAERPKGSFSTLEIQRTEQGDSAMYLCASSKTSGAETQYFGPGTRLLVL.